This T cell receptor (beta chain) was captured in a study of blood T cells in healthy people across ages. Germline CDR1 reads DFQATT; CDR2 reads SNEGSKA (reference sequence). V gave up 5 bases and J gave up 0 bases, with 11 bases separating them. This CDR3 is 14 amino acids long. Overall study results and limits: TCR beta diversity tracked closely with naive T cell percentage. Higher diversity, along with more naive CD4+ cells, distinguished long-lived donors from aged donors.

This clonotype has a handful of counts. Its antigen is unidentified. Caucasian individuals from Russia who were healthy and aged about 6 to 90 acted as donors. Together with a sample-barcoded 5' primer, a J-beta primer mix was included in a second PCR lasting about 6 to 11 cycles. Using its own MiXCR run on the 5' RACE reads, TCRdb lists one record per CDR3 protein. The profile covers about 1.7 million distinct CDR3 sequences, with 28% appearing a single time and roughly 8% taken by the ten largest. The sequenced sample was blood. This chain joins TRBV20-1 and TRBJ2-1; D is possibly TRBD2 (5 bases). The receptor's source is a woman between 25 and 40 years old in good health. The CDR3 region is CSAQRGNSYNEQFF. The CDR3 DNA is TGCAGTGCTCAACGGGGTAACTCCTACAATGAGCAGTTCTTC.